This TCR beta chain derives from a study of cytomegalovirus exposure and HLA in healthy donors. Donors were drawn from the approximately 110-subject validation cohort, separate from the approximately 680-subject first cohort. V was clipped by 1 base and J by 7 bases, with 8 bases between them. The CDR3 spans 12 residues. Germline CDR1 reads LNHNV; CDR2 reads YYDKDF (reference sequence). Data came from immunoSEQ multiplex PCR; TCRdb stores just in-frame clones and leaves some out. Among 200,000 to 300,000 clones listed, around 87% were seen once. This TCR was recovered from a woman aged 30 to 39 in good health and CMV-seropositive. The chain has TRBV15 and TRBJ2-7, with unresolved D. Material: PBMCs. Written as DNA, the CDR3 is TGTGCCACCAGCAGAGGGAAGCGAGAGCAGTACTTC. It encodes CATSRGKREQYF.